The clone carrying this T cell receptor beta chain was seen more than once but under ten times. Its antigen remains unidentified. This specimen comes from a study of T cell responses to AZD1222 COVID-19 vaccine. Whole-study findings and limits: There were repertoire samples only from the period after the peak T cell response.

The repertoire was sequenced with immunoSEQ multiplex PCR; TCRdb's copy has only in-frame clones and lacks some. This repertoire shows about 96,000 clones, roughly 88% found once; its top ten account for around 3%. Germline CDR1 reads MNHEY; CDR2 reads SVGAGI. V shed 8 bases and J shed 1 base, with 14 bases lying between them. The CDR3 is made up of 14 amino acids. This chain joins TRBV6-5 and TRBJ1-1; D is perhaps TRBD1 (6 bases). The receptor comes from an adult in good health. The starting material was peripheral blood, obtained on day 0 of AZD1222 vaccination. CDR3 DNA sequence: TGTGCCAGCCGTCAACAGGGTCGGAACACTGAAGCTTTCTTT. Translated, it gives CASRQQGRNTEAFF.